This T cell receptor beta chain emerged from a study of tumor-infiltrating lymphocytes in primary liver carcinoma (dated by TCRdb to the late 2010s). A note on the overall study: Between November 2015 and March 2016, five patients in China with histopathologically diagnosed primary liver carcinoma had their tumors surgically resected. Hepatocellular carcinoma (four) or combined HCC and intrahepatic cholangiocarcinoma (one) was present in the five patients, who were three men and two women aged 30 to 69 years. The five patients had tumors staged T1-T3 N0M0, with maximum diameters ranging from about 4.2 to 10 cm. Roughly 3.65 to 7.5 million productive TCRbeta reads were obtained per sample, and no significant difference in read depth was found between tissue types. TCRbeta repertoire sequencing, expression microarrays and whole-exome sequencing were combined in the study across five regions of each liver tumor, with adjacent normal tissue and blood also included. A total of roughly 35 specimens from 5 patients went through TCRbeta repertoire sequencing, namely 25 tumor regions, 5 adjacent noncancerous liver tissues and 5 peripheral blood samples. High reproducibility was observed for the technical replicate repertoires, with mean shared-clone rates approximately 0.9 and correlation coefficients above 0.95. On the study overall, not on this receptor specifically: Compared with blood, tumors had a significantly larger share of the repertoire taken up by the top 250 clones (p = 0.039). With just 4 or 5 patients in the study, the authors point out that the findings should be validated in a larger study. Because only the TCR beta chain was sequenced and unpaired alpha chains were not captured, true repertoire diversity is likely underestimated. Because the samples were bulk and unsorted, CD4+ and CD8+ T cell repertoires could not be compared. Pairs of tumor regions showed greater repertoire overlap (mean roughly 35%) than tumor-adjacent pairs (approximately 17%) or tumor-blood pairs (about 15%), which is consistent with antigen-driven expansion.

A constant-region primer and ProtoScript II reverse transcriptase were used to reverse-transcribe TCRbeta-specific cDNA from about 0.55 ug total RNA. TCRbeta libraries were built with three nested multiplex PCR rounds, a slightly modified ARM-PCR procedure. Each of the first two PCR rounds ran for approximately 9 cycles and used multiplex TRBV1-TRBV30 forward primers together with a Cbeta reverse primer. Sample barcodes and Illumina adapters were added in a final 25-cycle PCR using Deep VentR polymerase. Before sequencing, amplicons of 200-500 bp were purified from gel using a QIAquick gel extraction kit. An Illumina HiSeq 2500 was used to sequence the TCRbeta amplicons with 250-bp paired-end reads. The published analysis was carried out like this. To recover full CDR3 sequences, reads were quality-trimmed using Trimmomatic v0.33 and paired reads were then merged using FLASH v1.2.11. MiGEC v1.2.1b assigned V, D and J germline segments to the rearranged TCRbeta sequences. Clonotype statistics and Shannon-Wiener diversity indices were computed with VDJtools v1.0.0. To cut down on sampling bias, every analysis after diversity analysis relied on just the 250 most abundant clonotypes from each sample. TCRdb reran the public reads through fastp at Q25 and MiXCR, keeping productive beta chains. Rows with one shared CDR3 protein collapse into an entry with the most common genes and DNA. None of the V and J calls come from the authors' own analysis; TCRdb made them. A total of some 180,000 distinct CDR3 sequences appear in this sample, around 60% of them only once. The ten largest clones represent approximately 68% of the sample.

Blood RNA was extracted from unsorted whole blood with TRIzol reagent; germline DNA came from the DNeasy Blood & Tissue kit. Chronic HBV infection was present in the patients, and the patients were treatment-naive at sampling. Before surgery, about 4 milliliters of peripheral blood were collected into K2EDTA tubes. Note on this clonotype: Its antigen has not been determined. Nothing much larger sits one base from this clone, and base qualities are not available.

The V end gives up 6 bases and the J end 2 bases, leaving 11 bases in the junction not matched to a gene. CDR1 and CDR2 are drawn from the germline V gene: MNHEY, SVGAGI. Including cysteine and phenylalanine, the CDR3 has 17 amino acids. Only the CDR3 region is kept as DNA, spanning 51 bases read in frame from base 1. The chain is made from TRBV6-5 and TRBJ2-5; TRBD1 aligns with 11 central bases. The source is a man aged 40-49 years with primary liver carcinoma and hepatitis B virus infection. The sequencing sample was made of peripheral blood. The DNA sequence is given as TGTGCCAGCAGGATAGGGACAGGGGGAGTAGGGCAAGAGACCCAGTACTTC. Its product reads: CASRIGTGGVGQETQYF.